The rows below give T cell receptor beta chains drawn from one sample of a study of early T cells in non-severe SARS-CoV-2 infection. TCRdb recomputed calls from the 5' RACE reads with MiXCR, one row per CDR3 protein. The top ten clones hold 9.4% of a sample with 50,000 or so distinct CDR3 sequences, 8% to 10% of them seen once. Sequencing was done on a sample of whole blood. The receptors were gathered from an adult who was a healthcare worker with PCR-confirmed SARS-CoV-2 infection or an uninfected control (not recorded which). The CDR3 runs from the conserved cysteine through the conserved F or W. A D gene is named only where the DNA matches it firmly. Rows may omit the clone size; those that give it use once, few, many or a size class.

D gene,V gene,CDR3 length,clone size,J gene,CDR3 DNA,CDR3 protein
TRBD1,TRBV12-5,16,NA,TRBJ2-5,TGTGCTAGTGGTTCTGACCCCGTGACAGGGCTGGAGACCCAGTACTTC,CASGSDPVTGLETQYF
NA,TRBV1,11,NA,TRBJ2-7,TGCACCAGCATCAGGAGGGAGGAGCAGTACTTC,CTSIRREEQYF
NA,TRBV7-9,14,few,TRBJ2-3,TGTGCCAGCAGCTTACCTGCTAAAACAGATACGCAGTATTTT,CASSLPAKTDTQYF
NA,TRBV6-2/TRBV6-3,13,few,TRBJ2-1,TGTGCCAGCAGTCCGGGGGAATACAATGAGCAGTTCTTC,CASSPGEYNEQFF
NA,TRBV5-1,15,many,TRBJ2-5,TGCGCCAGCAGCTCTCGGGGGCTAGACCAAGAGACCCAGTACTTC,CASSSRGLDQETQYF
TRBD1,TRBV6-2/TRBV6-3,15,NA,TRBJ2-5,TGTGCCAGCAGTACCCCATTTGACAGGGCAGAGACCCAGTACTTC,CASSTPFDRAETQYF
NA,TRBV4-1,13,many,TRBJ2-7,TGCGCCAGCAGCGGGGTAGGGCACTACGAGCAGTACTTC,CASSGVGHYEQYF
TRBD2,TRBV18,17,NA,TRBJ2-3,TGTGCCAGCTCACCGATGGCTAGCGGGAGGATTATAGATACGCAGTATTTT,CASSPMASGRIIDTQYF
NA,TRBV24-1,15,few,TRBJ2-3,TGTGCCACCAGTGATAAGGGTACCGCATCAGATACGCAGTATTTT,CATSDKGTASDTQYF
TRBD1,TRBV19,15,NA,TRBJ2-1,TGTGCCAGTAACTACTTGAGGGGGCGCTACAATGAGCAGTTCTTC,CASNYLRGRYNEQFF
TRBD1,TRBV7-9,14,NA,TRBJ1-5,TGTGCCAGCAGCTTACAGGGGGTAGGTCAGCCCCAGCATTTT,CASSLQGVGQPQHF
TRBD1,TRBV4-1,17,once,TRBJ2-6,TGCGCCAGCAGCTTCCGGGACAGGGCTTCTGGGGCCAACGTCCTGACTTTC,CASSFRDRASGANVLTF
TRBD1,TRBV6-5,13,few,TRBJ2-2,TGTGCCAGTCTCAGGGGGCGTGGCGGGGAGCTGTTTTTT,CASLRGRGGELFF
NA,TRBV29-1,13,many,TRBJ2-3,TGCAGCGTGGATGGGACCACTACAGATACGCAGTATTTT,CSVDGTTTDTQYF
NA,TRBV7-2,15,NA,TRBJ2-2,TGTGCCAGCAGCCCAACCCCCGTCGGCACCGGGGAGCTGTTTTTT,CASSPTPVGTGELFF
NA,TRBV6-5,17,many,TRBJ1-6,TGTGCCAGCAGTCAGACATTGCGGAGCTCCTATAATTCACCCCTCCACTTT,CASSQTLRSSYNSPLHF
NA,TRBV11-2,14,NA,TRBJ1-2,TGTGCCAGCAGCTTAGACCGGGCGAATAGAGGCTACACCTTC,CASSLDRANRGYTF
NA,TRBV19,12,few,TRBJ2-5,TGTGCCAGCGTGGGACCGCACTGGACCCAGTACTTC,CASVGPHWTQYF
TRBD2,TRBV7-9,14,few,TRBJ2-3,TGTGCCAGCAGCTTAGGAAGCGGGGCAGATACGCAGTATTTT,CASSLGSGADTQYF
NA,TRBV27,15,few,TRBJ2-1,TGTGCCAGCGGCCCGACTTCGACAGACTACAATGAGCAGTTCTTC,CASGPTSTDYNEQFF
TRBD1,TRBV20-1,15,many,TRBJ1-2,TGCAGTGCTAGAGTCCCGACGACAGGGGGACATGGCTACACCTTC,CSARVPTTGGHGYTF
NA,TRBV4-3,15,few,TRBJ2-7,TGCGCCAGCAGCCGGGAACCCGGGGCAGGGTACGAGCAGTACTTC,CASSREPGAGYEQYF
NA,TRBV2,14,few,TRBJ2-7,TGTGCCAGCAGTGAGCAGGGGCACTTGTACGAGCAGTACTTC,CASSEQGHLYEQYF
TRBD2,TRBV29-1,20,few,TRBJ2-1,TGCAGCCGTCATACGTCGGGAAGCGGGAGGGCTCACAGCCGTTACAATGAGCAGTTCTTC,CSRHTSGSGRAHSRYNEQFF
NA,TRBV14,11,many,TRBJ1-5,TGTGCCAGCAGCCCGTATGAGCCCCAGCATTTT,CASSPYEPQHF
NA,TRBV11-2,16,many,TRBJ2-1,TGTGCCAGCAGCTTAGGTTGGCGCTCAAGTAGGAATGAGCAGTTCTTC,CASSLGWRSSRNEQFF
NA,TRBV7-2,15,many,TRBJ1-6,TGTGCCAGCAGCTTAGACAGGGCACCTAATTCACCCCTCCACTTT,CASSLDRAPNSPLHF
NA,TRBV6-6,12,NA,TRBJ2-3,TGTGCCAGCAGACCTACCACAGATACGCAGTATTTT,CASRPTTDTQYF
NA,TRBV6-2/TRBV6-3,11,NA,TRBJ2-5,TGTGCCAGCAGTTATGGAGAGACCCAGTACTTC,CASSYGETQYF
NA,TRBV5-1,15,many,TRBJ2-5,TGCGCCAGCAAGGCGCCCCGGCGAAATCAAGAGACCCAGTACTTC,CASKAPRRNQETQYF
NA,TRBV6-5,16,many,TRBJ1-4,TGTGCCAGCAGTTTTACCACCGGGACTGCAAATGAAAAACTGTTTTTT,CASSFTTGTANEKLFF
NA,TRBV29-1,14,NA,TRBJ1-3,TGCAGCGTTGAAGTGTGGGGGCAAGGAAACACCATATATTTT,CSVEVWGQGNTIYF
TRBD2,TRBV18,16,few,TRBJ2-7,TGTGCCAGCTCACCACCGGTCCTAGCGGGGGGTCGGGAGCAGTACTTC,CASSPPVLAGGREQYF
NA,TRBV19,11,NA,TRBJ2-2,TGTGCCAGTAGGTTACACGGGGAGCTGTTTTTT,CASRLHGELFF
NA,TRBV7-3,13,NA,TRBJ1-2,TGTGCCAGCAGCTTGGGGTTGAACTATGGCTACACCTTC,CASSLGLNYGYTF
NA,TRBV14,16,NA,TRBJ2-1,TGTGCCAGCAGCCAAGCACCAGGGGAACTGGACAATGAGCAGTTCTTC,CASSQAPGELDNEQFF